Listed below are T cell receptor beta chains from one sample, sequenced in a study of T cell changes during pregnancy in multiple sclerosis. Repertoires were generated with immunoSEQ multiplex PCR, while TCRdb's copy carries only in-frame clones and drops some. Counted here are fewer than 35,000 clones, just over 90% occurring once; the ten biggest clones make up around 0.41%. The sample was CD4+ T cells from peripheral blood mononuclear cells, taken in the second trimester of pregnancy. The source is a female donor with multiple sclerosis, enrolled in a pregnancy study. CDR3s include the opening cysteine and the closing phenylalanine or tryptophan. D genes are given only for firm matches. Clone size is given for some rows only: seen once, a few or many times, or a class if the clone is expanded.

v_call: TRBV7-2
clone_size: -
j_call: TRBJ2-4
d_call: -
cdr3_aa: CASSLRGGVFGKNIQYF
cdr3_nt: TGTGCCAGCAGCCTCAGAGGGGGGGTTTTCGGGAAAAACATTCAGTACTTC

v_call: TRBV5-1
clone_size: -
j_call: TRBJ2-5
d_call: -
cdr3_aa: CASSLVAGTLQETQYF
cdr3_nt: TGCGCCAGCAGCTTGGTGGCGGGTACCCTCCAAGAGACCCAGTACTTC

v_call: TRBV10-3
clone_size: -
j_call: TRBJ2-7
d_call: -
cdr3_aa: CAISESGQGLGRSSYEQYF
cdr3_nt: TGTGCCATCAGTGAGTCGGGGCAGGGCTTGGGGCGAAGCTCCTACGAGCAGTACTTC

v_call: TRBV2
clone_size: -
j_call: TRBJ2-7
d_call: TRBD2
cdr3_aa: CASSYGRLAYF
cdr3_nt: TGTGCCAGCAGCTACGGGAGGTTGGCGTACTTC

v_call: TRBV6-5
clone_size: -
j_call: TRBJ1-2
d_call: TRBD1
cdr3_aa: CASNPDRGRAGYTF
cdr3_nt: TGTGCCAGCAACCCGGACAGGGGGCGCGCTGGCTACACCTTC

v_call: TRBV7-9
clone_size: once
j_call: TRBJ2-7
d_call: -
cdr3_aa: CASSSPSGTPYEQYF
cdr3_nt: TGTGCCAGCAGCTCGCCCTCGGGAACCCCCTACGAGCAGTACTTC

v_call: TRBV5-4
clone_size: -
j_call: TRBJ2-3
d_call: TRBD2
cdr3_aa: CASSTTSGGADTQYF
cdr3_nt: TGTGCCAGCAGCACGACTAGCGGGGGGGCAGATACGCAGTATTTT

v_call: TRBV5-4
clone_size: -
j_call: TRBJ2-7
d_call: TRBD2
cdr3_aa: CASSYGLATYEQYF
cdr3_nt: TGTGCCAGCAGTTACGGACTAGCGACCTACGAGCAGTACTTC

v_call: TRBV6-5
clone_size: -
j_call: TRBJ2-7
d_call: TRBD2
cdr3_aa: CASRREAGYEQYF
cdr3_nt: TGTGCCAGCAGGCGGGAGGCCGGCTACGAGCAGTACTTC

v_call: TRBV30
clone_size: -
j_call: TRBJ1-5
d_call: -
cdr3_aa: CAWSVGNRVGQPQHF
cdr3_nt: TGTGCCTGGAGTGTAGGAAACAGGGTCGGGCAGCCCCAGCATTTT

v_call: TRBV28
clone_size: -
j_call: TRBJ1-2
d_call: -
cdr3_aa: CASSPGYGYTF
cdr3_nt: TGTGCCAGCAGTCCAGGCTATGGCTACACCTTC

v_call: TRBV30
clone_size: -
j_call: TRBJ1-1
d_call: -
cdr3_aa: CAWSVQVNTEAFF
cdr3_nt: TGTGCCTGGAGTGTACAAGTGAACACTGAAGCTTTCTTT

v_call: TRBV18
clone_size: once
j_call: TRBJ1-1
d_call: TRBD1
cdr3_aa: CASSPLGQLNTEAFF
cdr3_nt: TGTGCCAGCTCACCCCTGGGACAGCTGAACACTGAAGCTTTCTTT

v_call: TRBV19
clone_size: -
j_call: TRBJ2-3
d_call: -
cdr3_aa: CASKLGDVGTDTQYF
cdr3_nt: TGTGCCAGTAAGCTGGGAGATGTCGGCACAGATACGCAGTATTTT

v_call: TRBV5-1
clone_size: -
j_call: TRBJ2-7
d_call: -
cdr3_aa: CASSFTSTTYEQYF
cdr3_nt: TGCGCCAGCAGCTTTACTAGCACAACCTACGAGCAGTACTTC

v_call: TRBV30
clone_size: -
j_call: TRBJ2-3
d_call: -
cdr3_aa: CASGWGSFTDTQYF
cdr3_nt: TGTGCCTCAGGCTGGGGCAGCTTCACAGATACGCAGTATTTT

v_call: TRBV6-5
clone_size: -
j_call: TRBJ2-7
d_call: TRBD2
cdr3_aa: CASSYEFRTSSYEQYF
cdr3_nt: TGTGCCAGCAGTTACGAGTTCCGGACTAGCTCCTACGAGCAGTACTTC

v_call: TRBV5-1
clone_size: -
j_call: TRBJ2-1
d_call: -
cdr3_aa: CASSSSGNSYNEQFF
cdr3_nt: TGCGCCAGCAGCTCGAGCGGAAACTCCTACAATGAGCAGTTCTTC

v_call: TRBV6-1
clone_size: -
j_call: TRBJ2-7
d_call: TRBD2
cdr3_aa: CASRGPGLAQWEQYF
cdr3_nt: TGTGCCAGCAGAGGACCGGGACTAGCCCAATGGGAGCAGTACTTC

v_call: TRBV21-1
clone_size: -
j_call: TRBJ2-7
d_call: -
cdr3_aa: CASSKVVAGTYEQYF
cdr3_nt: TGTGCCAGCAGCAAAGTTGTAGCGGGAACCTACGAGCAGTACTTC

v_call: TRBV2
clone_size: few
j_call: TRBJ2-1
d_call: TRBD2
cdr3_aa: CASKGLAGPSEQFF
cdr3_nt: TGTGCCAGCAAGGGACTAGCGGGACCCAGTGAGCAGTTCTTC

v_call: TRBV20-1
clone_size: -
j_call: TRBJ2-3
d_call: -
cdr3_aa: CSAPRGDTQYF
cdr3_nt: TGCAGTGCTCCAAGGGGAGATACGCAGTATTTT

v_call: TRBV5-1
clone_size: -
j_call: TRBJ2-5
d_call: TRBD1
cdr3_aa: CASSTLWVSGTGTQETQYF
cdr3_nt: TGCGCCAGCAGCACCTTGTGGGTTTCCGGGACAGGGACCCAAGAGACCCAGTACTTC

v_call: TRBV25-1
clone_size: -
j_call: TRBJ1-2
d_call: -
cdr3_aa: CASRGSYGYTF
cdr3_nt: TGTGCCAGTCGAGGTAGCTATGGCTACACCTTC

v_call: TRBV19
clone_size: once
j_call: TRBJ1-1
d_call: -
cdr3_aa: CASSINEAAEAFF
cdr3_nt: TGTGCCAGTAGTATAAATGAAGCCGCTGAAGCTTTCTTT

v_call: TRBV27
clone_size: -
j_call: TRBJ2-1
d_call: TRBD1
cdr3_aa: CASSPTKTGPVGQFF
cdr3_nt: TGTGCCAGCAGTCCTACCAAGACAGGGCCAGTTGGGCAGTTCTTC

v_call: TRBV6-1
clone_size: -
j_call: TRBJ2-5
d_call: -
cdr3_aa: CASFETNQETQYF
cdr3_nt: TGTGCCAGCTTCGAAACAAACCAAGAGACCCAGTACTTC

v_call: TRBV27
clone_size: -
j_call: TRBJ1-2
d_call: TRBD1
cdr3_aa: CASSRFTGTGGHGYTF
cdr3_nt: TGTGCCAGCAGTCGTTTCACCGGGACAGGGGGTCATGGCTACACCTTC

v_call: TRBV14
clone_size: few
j_call: TRBJ2-1
d_call: TRBD2
cdr3_aa: CASSQASGRALGEQFF
cdr3_nt: TGTGCCAGCAGCCAAGCTAGCGGGAGGGCCCTCGGTGAGCAGTTCTTC

v_call: TRBV6-1
clone_size: -
j_call: TRBJ2-5
d_call: -
cdr3_aa: CASTLRPGLGETQYF
cdr3_nt: TGTGCCAGCACCCTCCGCCCCGGACTGGGGGAGACCCAGTACTTC

v_call: TRBV5-1
clone_size: -
j_call: TRBJ2-1
d_call: TRBD2
cdr3_aa: CASSSGGTSGSNEQFF
cdr3_nt: TGCGCCAGCAGCAGCGGTGGGACTAGCGGGAGCAATGAGCAGTTCTTC

v_call: TRBV15
clone_size: -
j_call: TRBJ2-5
d_call: -
cdr3_aa: CATPPPRETQYF
cdr3_nt: TGTGCCACCCCCCCTCCCCGAGAGACCCAGTACTTC

v_call: TRBV5-4
clone_size: -
j_call: TRBJ2-2
d_call: TRBD2
cdr3_aa: CASSLSPGGRAGTGELFF
cdr3_nt: TGTGCCAGCAGCTTGTCCCCGGGGGGGAGGGCCGGAACCGGGGAGCTGTTTTTT

v_call: TRBV25-1
clone_size: -
j_call: TRBJ1-1
d_call: -
cdr3_aa: CASGRTGNTEAFF
cdr3_nt: TGTGCCAGCGGCCGTACGGGGAACACTGAAGCTTTCTTT

v_call: TRBV28
clone_size: -
j_call: TRBJ1-5
d_call: -
cdr3_aa: CASIPEAGIGQPQHF
cdr3_nt: TGTGCCAGCATCCCCGAAGCAGGGATAGGTCAGCCCCAGCATTTT

v_call: TRBV6-1
clone_size: -
j_call: TRBJ1-1
d_call: -
cdr3_aa: CASRGPTPNTEAFF
cdr3_nt: TGTGCCAGCAGGGGCCCGACCCCTAACACTGAAGCTTTCTTT

v_call: TRBV7-7
clone_size: -
j_call: TRBJ2-1
d_call: TRBD2
cdr3_aa: CASSLSSGSGGEQFF
cdr3_nt: TGTGCCAGCAGCTTGTCTAGCGGGAGCGGGGGTGAGCAGTTCTTC

v_call: TRBV4-1
clone_size: once
j_call: TRBJ2-7
d_call: -
cdr3_aa: CASSATGVGSYEQYF
cdr3_nt: TGCGCCAGCAGCGCTACGGGAGTGGGATCCTACGAGCAGTACTTC

v_call: TRBV6-6
clone_size: -
j_call: TRBJ1-3
d_call: -
cdr3_aa: CASSYSGSAGNTIYF
cdr3_nt: TGTGCCAGCAGTTACAGTGGAAGCGCTGGAAACACCATATATTTT

v_call: TRBV6-1
clone_size: few
j_call: TRBJ2-3
d_call: TRBD2
cdr3_aa: CASGGTSGLTDTQYF
cdr3_nt: TGTGCCAGCGGCGGGACTAGCGGACTCACAGATACGCAGTATTTT

v_call: TRBV6-6
clone_size: -
j_call: TRBJ1-1
d_call: -
cdr3_aa: CASSQRQQLSNTEAFF
cdr3_nt: TGTGCCAGCAGTCAACGACAGCAACTAAGTAACACTGAAGCTTTCTTT

v_call: TRBV11-2
clone_size: -
j_call: TRBJ2-7
d_call: -
cdr3_aa: CASSRSGIYEQYF
cdr3_nt: TGTGCCAGCAGCCGGAGCGGAATCTACGAGCAGTACTTC

v_call: TRBV11-2
clone_size: -
j_call: TRBJ2-2
d_call: TRBD1
cdr3_aa: CASSVTGTGSFAGELFF
cdr3_nt: TGTGCCAGCAGCGTAACCGGGACAGGGTCGTTCGCCGGGGAGCTGTTTTTT

v_call: TRBV5-1
clone_size: -
j_call: TRBJ1-1
d_call: -
cdr3_aa: CASSREGSGGTEAFF
cdr3_nt: TGCGCCAGCAGCCGGGAGGGCAGTGGGGGGACTGAAGCTTTCTTT

v_call: TRBV6-4
clone_size: -
j_call: TRBJ1-2
d_call: TRBD1
cdr3_aa: CASSGTGGVGGYTF
cdr3_nt: TGTGCCAGCAGTGGGACAGGGGGAGTCGGTGGCTACACCTTC

v_call: TRBV6-1
clone_size: -
j_call: TRBJ2-7
d_call: -
cdr3_aa: CASKWSGSGIYEQYF
cdr3_nt: TGTGCCAGCAAATGGAGCGGGTCGGGTATCTACGAGCAGTACTTC

v_call: TRBV5-1
clone_size: -
j_call: TRBJ1-1
d_call: TRBD1
cdr3_aa: CASSGTGVFDHQVDTEAFF
cdr3_nt: TGCGCCAGCAGCGGGACAGGGGTTTTCGACCACCAAGTAGACACTGAAGCTTTCTTT

v_call: TRBV27
clone_size: -
j_call: TRBJ2-7
d_call: TRBD2
cdr3_aa: CASSYIATGTRNSEQYF
cdr3_nt: TGTGCCAGCAGTTACATAGCCACCGGGACTAGGAACTCCGAGCAGTACTTC

v_call: TRBV30
clone_size: -
j_call: TRBJ2-3
d_call: -
cdr3_aa: CAWGYTDTQYF
cdr3_nt: TGTGCCTGGGGTTATACAGATACACAGTATTTT

v_call: TRBV5-4
clone_size: -
j_call: TRBJ2-2
d_call: TRBD2
cdr3_aa: CASSSREGSYTGELFF
cdr3_nt: TGTGCCAGCAGCTCCCGGGAGGGAAGTTACACCGGGGAGCTGTTTTTT

v_call: TRBV5-1
clone_size: -
j_call: TRBJ2-6
d_call: -
cdr3_aa: CASSPAGASSGANVLTF
cdr3_nt: TGCGCCAGCAGTCCCGCTGGGGCCTCCTCTGGGGCCAACGTCCTGACTTTC

v_call: TRBV27
clone_size: once
j_call: TRBJ2-7
d_call: TRBD2
cdr3_aa: CASSLPEFSGPPSYEQYF
cdr3_nt: TGTGCCAGCAGTTTGCCCGAATTTAGCGGGCCTCCTTCCTACGAGCAGTACTTC

v_call: TRBV2
clone_size: -
j_call: TRBJ1-5
d_call: -
cdr3_aa: CASMGGLNQPQHF
cdr3_nt: TGTGCCAGCATGGGGGGACTTAATCAGCCCCAGCATTTT

v_call: TRBV29-1
clone_size: -
j_call: TRBJ2-1
d_call: TRBD2
cdr3_aa: CSVEARLAGGGYNEQFF
cdr3_nt: TGCAGCGTTGAGGCGAGACTAGCGGGAGGGGGTTACAATGAGCAGTTCTTC

v_call: TRBV7-9
clone_size: -
j_call: TRBJ2-1
d_call: TRBD1
cdr3_aa: CASSSRTGTIGEQFF
cdr3_nt: TGTGCCAGCAGCTCGCGGACAGGGACGATCGGTGAGCAGTTCTTC

v_call: TRBV14
clone_size: once
j_call: TRBJ1-4
d_call: -
cdr3_aa: CASSQGRGVPGKEKLFF
cdr3_nt: TGTGCCAGCAGCCAAGGTCGGGGGGTCCCTGGAAAAGAAAAACTGTTTTTT

v_call: TRBV9
clone_size: -
j_call: TRBJ1-1
d_call: -
cdr3_aa: CASSEAGVRNTEAFF
cdr3_nt: TGTGCCAGCAGCGAGGCGGGAGTTCGGAACACTGAAGCTTTCTTT

v_call: TRBV5-4
clone_size: -
j_call: TRBJ1-4
d_call: TRBD1
cdr3_aa: CASSLWTGNNEKLFF
cdr3_nt: TGTGCCAGCAGCCTGTGGACAGGCAATAATGAAAAACTGTTTTTT

v_call: TRBV6-1
clone_size: -
j_call: TRBJ1-1
d_call: -
cdr3_aa: CASRTAVHTEAFF
cdr3_nt: TGTGCCAGCAGAACAGCCGTTCACACTGAAGCTTTCTTT